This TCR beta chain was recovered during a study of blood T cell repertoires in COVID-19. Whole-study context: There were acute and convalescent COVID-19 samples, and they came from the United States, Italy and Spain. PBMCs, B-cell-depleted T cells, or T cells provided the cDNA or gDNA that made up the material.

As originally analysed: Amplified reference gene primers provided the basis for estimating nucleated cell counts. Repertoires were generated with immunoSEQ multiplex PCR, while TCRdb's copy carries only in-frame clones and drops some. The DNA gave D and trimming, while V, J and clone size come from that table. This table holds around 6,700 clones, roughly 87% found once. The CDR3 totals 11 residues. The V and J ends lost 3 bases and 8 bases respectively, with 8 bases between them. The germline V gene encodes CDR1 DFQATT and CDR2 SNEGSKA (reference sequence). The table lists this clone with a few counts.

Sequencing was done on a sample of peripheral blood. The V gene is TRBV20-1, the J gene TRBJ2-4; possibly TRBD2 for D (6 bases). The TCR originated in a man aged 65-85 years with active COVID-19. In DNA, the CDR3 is TGCAGTGCTAGGTCGGGGGACATTCAGTACTTC. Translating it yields CSARSGDIQYF.